These 20 T cell receptor beta chains were sequenced from one sample in a study of tumor and adjacent non-tumor tissue in lung cancer (dated by TCRdb to the late 2010s). Libraries were made using multiplex PCR. The instrument was an Illumina HiSeq 2500. TCRbeta libraries were built by three rounds of nested PCR using primers (Table S4), following protocols modified from ARM-PCR. TCRdb cleaned the public reads at Q25 with fastp, built clones with MiXCR and kept in-frame beta chains. Every entry covers one CDR3 protein and lists the most common genes and DNA from its rows. The sample contains some 70,000 distinct CDR3 sequences, about two thirds of them found a single time. The ten largest make up about 30% of the sample. Bulk unsorted tissue served as the source for RNA extraction, and RNA quality was assessed using a NanoDrop ND-1000 and an Agilent 2100. The normal lung samples consisted of distant non-tumor tissue collected more than 3 cm from the tumor edge.

Input material: distant non-tumor lung tissue. The receptors were gathered from a woman aged 50 to 60 with non-small cell lung cancer.

Turning to this clonotype: The CDR3 does not close with the conserved phenylalanine or tryptophan, likely indicating a read error. The DNA is omitted, as the CDR3 cannot be located on it reliably, and the CDR3 follows TCRdb's listing. The chain carries TRBV6-2 or TRBV6-3 and TRBJ2-7; TRBD2 is the table's D call, not checked against the DNA. Including both end residues, the CDR3 is 17 amino acids long. Germline V gene data show CDR1 as MNHEY and CDR2 as SVGEGT. CDR3 sequence reads: CASSYTYLAGVFYEQCL.

This clonotype rates as large. The chain is built from TRBV4-3 and TRBJ2-1; TRBD2 matches at 13 bases. Germline lookup yields CDR1 LGHNA and CDR2 YSLEER. CDR3 length: 16 amino acids. Trimming cost V 0 bases and J 15 bases; bases outside gene matches: 11. CDR3 sequence reads: CASSQEYTSGRVSGFF. The CDR3 DNA reads TGCGCCAGCAGCCAAGAATACACTAGCGGGAGGGTTAGCGGGTTCTTC.

The rearrangement uses TRBV6-6 and TRBJ2-2, with TRBD2 matching over 7 bases. The germline V gene encodes CDR1 MNHNY and CDR2 SVGAGI (reference sequence). The CDR3 length is 16 residues. The CDR3 DNA follows: TGTGTAAGCTATTTGTGGGACTACCGGAACACCGGGGAGCTGTTTTTT. Residues: CVSYLWDYRNTGELFF.

With respect to this clonotype: A read error may account for a junction end that differs from germline. The rearrangement joins TRBV4-1 to TRBJ2-2, with D tentatively TRBD1 or TRBD2 (5 bases each). The CDR3 contains 14 residues. Germline assignment: CDR1 MGHRA and CDR2 YSYEKL. CDR3 protein: CASSLLQGSGELSF. The DNA for the CDR3 is TGCGCCAGTAGCCTACTTCAGGGATCCGGGGAGCTGTCTTTT.

This chain connects TRBV28 to TRBJ2-7; D may be TRBD1 (6 bases). The V and J ends lost 4 bases and 4 bases respectively, with 11 bases between them. Germline CDR1 reads MDHEN; CDR2 reads SYDVKM. The CDR3 totals 13 residues. The CDR3 DNA sequence: TGTGCCAGCAGTTCATGGACAGAGTACGAGCAGTACTTC. It codes for CASSSWTEYEQYF.

Concerning this clonotype itself: The CDR3 ends on some other residue instead of the conserved phenylalanine or tryptophan, so this is likely a read error. The rearrangement uses TRBV10-2 and TRBJ2-1; 7 bases map to TRBD2. CDR1 is WSHSY and CDR2 is SAAADI in the germline V gene. The CDR3 spans 12 residues. CDR3 amino acids: CTSREGQGEQFL. CDR3 DNA: TGCACCAGCAGGGAGGGGCAGGGTGAGCAGTTCCTC.

For this clonotype: At one boundary the junction diverges from the germline segment, which might be a read error. The J gene is TRBJ1-1, the V gene TRBV4-1; the D gene is possibly TRBD1 (6 bases). Germline V gene sequence: CDR1 MGHRA, CDR2 YSYEKL. The CDR3 runs 16 residues. As DNA, the CDR3 is TGCGCCAGCAACCAAGATCGTCACAGGGCGAACACTGAAGTTTTCTTT. Its protein product is CASNQDRHRANTEVFF.

This rearrangement joins TRBV29-1 to TRBJ2-5; D is possibly TRBD2 (5 bases). Germline CDR1 reads SQVTM; CDR2 reads ANQGSEA. The CDR3 runs to 16 residues. CDR3 protein: CSFAVNSLRVVETQYF. CDR3 coding DNA: TGCAGTTTTGCGGTCAATAGCTTGAGGGTTGTGGAGACCCAGTACTTC.

Notes on this clonotype: Given a much more abundant clone one base away, this may be a read error. The V and J genes are TRBV6-5 and TRBJ2-1; D may be TRBD2 (5 bases). Germline assignment: CDR1 MNHEY and CDR2 SVGAGI. The CDR3 runs 15 residues. Trimming took off 5 bases at V and 9 bases at J, with 20 bases between the two ends. In nucleotides, the CDR3 is TGTGCCAGCAGTGTGATGGCAGGCGGGCTTAGTGAGCAGTTCTTC. Protein: CASSVMAGGLSEQFF.

The V gene is TRBV11-2, the J gene TRBJ2-2, with a tentative D call TRBD2 (6 bases). Trimming shortened V by 6 bases and J by 4 bases, and 21 bases separated the two germline ends. This CDR3 comprises 17 residues. Germline CDR1 reads SGHAT; CDR2 reads FQNNGV. The CDR3 DNA reads TGTGCCAGCAGTTTTGGGGGTAGCGGAATTTTCACCGGGGAGCTGTTTTTT. This translates into CASSFGGSGIFTGELFF.

As regards this clonotype: A much larger clone is a single base away; this may be a read error. The rearrangement joins TRBV28 to TRBJ1-1, with D uncertain. The V gene lost 6 bases and the J gene lost 4 bases, with 12 bases spanning the gap. The germline V gene has CDR1 MDHEN and CDR2 SYDVKM. The CDR3 has 13 residues. As DNA, the CDR3 is TGTGCCAGCAGGTCCGGGTTTTGCACTGAAGCTTTCTTT. Its translation is CASRSGFCTEAFF.

Details on this clonotype: A junction end diverges from the germline sequence, so it may reflect a read error. V and J are TRBV20-1 and TRBJ1-5, with a possible D match to TRBD1 (6 bases). CDR1 and CDR2 from the germline V gene are DFQATT and SNEGSKA (reference sequence). This CDR3 has 16 amino acids. In DNA form, the CDR3 reads TGCAGTGCTAGAGCCCCTACAGGGTTCGCCAATCAGGCCCAGCATTTT. Encoded protein: CSARAPTGFANQAQHF.

V is TRBV4-1 and J is TRBJ1-1; possibly TRBD1 for D (6 bases). The CDR3 loop spans 15 amino acids. Deletions cut 8 bases from V and 4 bases from J, with 20 bases between. CDR1 is MGHRA and CDR2 is YSYEKL in the germline V gene. As DNA, the CDR3 is TGCGCCAGCCAAGATCTCTACAGGGTCAGCACTGAAGCTTTCTTT. This sequence encodes CASQDLYRVSTEAFF.

Comment on this clonotype: No conserved phenylalanine or tryptophan ends this CDR3, so it is likely a read error. The chain has TRBV7-6 and TRBJ1-1; tentatively, D is TRBD1 (5 bases). The CDR3 has 15 residues. V shed 1 base and J shed 5 bases, with 14 bases lying between them. CDR1 and CDR2 (germline): SGHVS, FNYEAQ. In DNA form, the CDR3 reads TGTGCCAGCAGCTTAGACATAGGGGAAGGGACTGAAGCTTTCTCT. The encoded protein is CASSLDIGEGTEAFS.

This clonotype was observed many times. The V gene is TRBV29-1, the J gene TRBJ1-2, with TRBD1 as a possible D gene (5 bases). The CDR3 extends over 12 amino acids. Germline V gene lookup returns CDR1 SQVTM and CDR2 ANQGSEA. Trimming shortened V by 1 base and J by 4 bases, and 7 bases separated the two germline ends. CDR3 DNA sequence: TGCAGCGTTGAAGTCGGGGGCTATGGCTACACCTTC. It specifies CSVEVGGYGYTF. Full variable domain (remainder filled in from reference TRBV29-1 and TRBJ1-2): SAVISQKPSRDICQRGTSLTIQCQVDSQVTMMFWYRQQPGQSLTLIATANQGSEATYESGFVIDKFPISRPNLTFSTLTVSNMSPEDSSIYLCSVEVGGYGYTFGSGTRLTVV.

Regarding this clonotype: One end of the junction varies from germline; a read error may be responsible. The chain joins TRBV10-2 to TRBJ2-6; a weak D match, TRBD1 (5 bases). Germline-derived CDR1 and CDR2 are WSHSY and SAAADI. This CDR3 has 16 amino acids. CDR3 loop: CANSDWKSSGADVLTF. CDR3 nucleotides: TGCGCCAACAGTGATTGGAAAAGCTCTGGGGCCGACGTCCTGACTTTC.

With regard to this clonotype: As the CDR3 is not closed by the conserved phenylalanine or tryptophan, this likely results from a read error. The chain combines TRBV4-3 with TRBJ2-2; 10 bases align to TRBD2. The V segment lost 0 bases and the J segment 6 bases; nucleotides outside the gene matches: 13. This CDR3 spans 19 amino acids. Germline V lookup: CDR1 LGHNA, CDR2 YSLEER. Here the CDR3 DNA reads TGCGCCAGCAGCCAAGATCGCCCCCATGCAGCGGGAGGGCCCGGGGAGCTGTTTTAT. It encodes CASSQDRPHAAGGPGELFY.

Comments on this clonotype: Sequence at one end of the junction differs from germline and may be a read error. This rearrangement joins TRBV6-1 to TRBJ1-1; D gene ambiguous. This CDR3 contains 15 residues. CDR1 and CDR2 from the germline V gene are MNHNS and SASEGT. The CDR3 DNA reads as TGTGTCAGCAGTGAACTGACGGGCCTGGATACTGAAGCTTTCTTT. Translated, it gives CVSSELTGLDTEAFF.

In regard to this clonotype: One base away lies a much larger clone, so this may be a sequencing read error. The J gene is TRBJ2-5, the V gene TRBV20-1, with D unresolved. This CDR3 has 14 amino acids. Germline V gene sequence: CDR1 DFQATT, CDR2 SNEGSKA (reference sequence). The CDR3 loop is CRASTRKNQETQYF. The DNA of the CDR3 is TGCAGAGCTAGTACCAGGAAAAACCAAGAGACCCAGTACTTC.

In this sample, this clonotype turned up many times. The chain has TRBV5-5 and TRBJ1-5; 7 nucleotides agree with TRBD1. The ends lost 4 bases at V and 2 bases at J; junction bases unmatched: 9. The V gene's germline CDR1 is SGHKS and CDR2 YYEKEE (reference sequence). CDR3 length: 16 amino acids. CDR3 in amino acids: CASSPTGNDRNQPQHF. DNA of the CDR3: TGTGCCAGCAGCCCGACAGGGAACGACCGCAATCAGCCCCAGCATTTT.